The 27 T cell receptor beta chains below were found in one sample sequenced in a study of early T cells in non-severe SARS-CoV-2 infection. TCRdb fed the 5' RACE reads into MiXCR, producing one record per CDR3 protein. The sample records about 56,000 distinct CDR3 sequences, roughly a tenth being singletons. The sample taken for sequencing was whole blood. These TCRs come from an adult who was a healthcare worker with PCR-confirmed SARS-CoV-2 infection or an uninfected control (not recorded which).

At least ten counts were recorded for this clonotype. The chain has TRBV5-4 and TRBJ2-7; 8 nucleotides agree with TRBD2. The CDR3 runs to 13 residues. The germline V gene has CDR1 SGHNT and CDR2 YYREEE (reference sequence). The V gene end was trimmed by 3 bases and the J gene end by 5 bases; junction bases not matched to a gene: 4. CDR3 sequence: CASSSGLVNEQYF. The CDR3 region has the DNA TGTGCCAGCAGCTCGGGACTAGTGAACGAGCAGTACTTC.

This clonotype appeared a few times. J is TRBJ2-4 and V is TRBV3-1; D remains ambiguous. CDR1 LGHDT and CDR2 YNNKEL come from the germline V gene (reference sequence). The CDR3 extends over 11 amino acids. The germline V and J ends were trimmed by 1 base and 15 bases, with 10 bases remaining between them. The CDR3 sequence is CASSQGGLGYF. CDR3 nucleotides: TGTGCCAGCAGCCAAGGTGGGCTCGGGTACTTC.

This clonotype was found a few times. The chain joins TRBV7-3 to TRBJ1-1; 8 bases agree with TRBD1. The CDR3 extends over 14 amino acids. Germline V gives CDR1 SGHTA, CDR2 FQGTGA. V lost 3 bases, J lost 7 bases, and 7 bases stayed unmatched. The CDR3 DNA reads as TGTGCCAGCAGCTTTGCAGGGGGCGGCGGTGAAGCTTTCTTT. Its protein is CASSFAGGGGEAFF.

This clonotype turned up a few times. Written as DNA, the CDR3 is TGTGCCAGCAGCCCGGGCAGGGGGTCCTATAATTCACCCCTCCACTTT. This sequence encodes CASSPGRGSYNSPLHF. The genes are TRBV27 and TRBJ1-6; 7 bases match TRBD1. V shed 6 bases, J shed 1 base, and the junction held 6 bases outside the gene matches. The germline V gene encodes CDR1 MNHEY and CDR2 SMNVEV (reference sequence). The CDR3 totals 16 residues.

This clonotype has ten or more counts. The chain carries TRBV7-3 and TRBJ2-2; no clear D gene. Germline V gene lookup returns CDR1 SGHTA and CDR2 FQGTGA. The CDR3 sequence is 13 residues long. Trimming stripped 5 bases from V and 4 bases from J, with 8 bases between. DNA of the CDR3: TGTGCCAGCAGCCCCGTGGGCACCGGGGAGCTGTTTTTT. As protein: CASSPVGTGELFF.

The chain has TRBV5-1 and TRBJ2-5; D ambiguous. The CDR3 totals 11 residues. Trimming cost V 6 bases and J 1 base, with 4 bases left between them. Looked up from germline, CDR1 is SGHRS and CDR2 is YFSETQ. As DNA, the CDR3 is TGCGCCAGCACCTTCCAAGAGACCCAGTACTTC. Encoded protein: CASTFQETQYF.

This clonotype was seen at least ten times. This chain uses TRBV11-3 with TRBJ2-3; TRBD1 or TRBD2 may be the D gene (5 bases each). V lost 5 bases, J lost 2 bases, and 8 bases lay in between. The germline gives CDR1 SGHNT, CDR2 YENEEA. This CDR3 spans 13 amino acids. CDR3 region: CASSRDLTDTQYF. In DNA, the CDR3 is TGTGCCAGCAGCCGGGACCTCACAGATACGCAGTATTTT.

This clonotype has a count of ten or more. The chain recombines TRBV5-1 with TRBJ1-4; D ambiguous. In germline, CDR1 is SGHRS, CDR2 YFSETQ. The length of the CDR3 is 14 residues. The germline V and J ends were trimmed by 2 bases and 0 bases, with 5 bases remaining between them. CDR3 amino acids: CASSLAATNEKLFF. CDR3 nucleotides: TGCGCCAGCAGCTTAGCCGCAACTAATGAAAAACTGTTTTTT.

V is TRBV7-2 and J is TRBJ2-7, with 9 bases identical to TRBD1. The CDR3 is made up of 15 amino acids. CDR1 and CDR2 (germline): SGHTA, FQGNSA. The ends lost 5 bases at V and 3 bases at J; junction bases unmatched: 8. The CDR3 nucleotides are TGTGCCAGCAGCCTTCGGACAGGGGCCCTCTACGAGCAGTACTTC. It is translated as CASSLRTGALYEQYF.

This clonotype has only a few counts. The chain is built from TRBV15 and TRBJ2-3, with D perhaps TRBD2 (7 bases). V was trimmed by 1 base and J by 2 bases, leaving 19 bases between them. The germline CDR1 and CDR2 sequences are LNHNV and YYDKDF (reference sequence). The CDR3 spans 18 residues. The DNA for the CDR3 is TGTGCCACCAGCAGAGGGACGGGGGGCTACACTTTCACAGATACGCAGTATTTT. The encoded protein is CATSRGTGGYTFTDTQYF.

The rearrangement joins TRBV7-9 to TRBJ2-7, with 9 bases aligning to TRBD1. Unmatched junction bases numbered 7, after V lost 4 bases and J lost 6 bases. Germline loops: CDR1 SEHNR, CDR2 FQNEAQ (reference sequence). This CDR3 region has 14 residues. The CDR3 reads CASSYSGTGPEQYF. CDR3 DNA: TGTGCCAGCAGCTACTCCGGGACAGGGCCCGAGCAGTACTTC. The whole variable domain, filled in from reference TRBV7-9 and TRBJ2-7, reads DTGVSQNPRHKITKRGQNVTFRCDPISEHNRLYWYRQTLGQGPEFLTYFQNEAQLEKSRLLSDRFSAERPKGSFSTLEIQRTEQGDSAMYLCASSYSGTGPEQYFGPGTRLTVT.

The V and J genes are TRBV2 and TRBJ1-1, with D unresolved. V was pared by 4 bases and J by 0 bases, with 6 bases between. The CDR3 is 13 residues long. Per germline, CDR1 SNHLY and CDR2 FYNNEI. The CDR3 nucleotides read TGTGCCAGCAGTGTATACATGAACACTGAAGCTTTCTTT. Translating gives CASSVYMNTEAFF.

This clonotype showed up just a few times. The chain's CDR3 is CSVVGTSLTHNEQFF. CDR3 DNA sequence: TGCAGCGTTGTCGGGACTAGCTTGACTCACAATGAGCAGTTCTTC. The chain combines TRBV29-1 with TRBJ2-1; 9 bases map to TRBD2. CDR3 size: 15 residues. Germline CDR1 and CDR2: SQVTM and ANQGSEA. Germline trimming cut 4 bases from V and 5 bases from J; bases unmatched to any gene: 9.

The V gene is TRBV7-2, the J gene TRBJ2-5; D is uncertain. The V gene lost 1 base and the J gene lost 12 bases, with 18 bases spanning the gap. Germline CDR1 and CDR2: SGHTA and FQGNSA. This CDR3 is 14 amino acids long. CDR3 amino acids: CASSLVYSDSSEYF. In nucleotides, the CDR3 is TGTGCCAGCAGCTTAGTGTATAGTGACTCCTCTGAGTACTTC.

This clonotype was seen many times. This chain's CDR3 is CASSLELAGTYEQYF. CDR3 coding DNA: TGTGCCAGCAGCTTAGAGCTAGCGGGGACCTACGAGCAGTACTTC. V is TRBV7-2 and J is TRBJ2-7; 9 positions agree with TRBD2. The CDR3 covers 15 residues. Looked up from germline, CDR1 is SGHTA and CDR2 is FQGNSA. V lost 1 base, J lost 2 bases, and 3 bases stayed unmatched.

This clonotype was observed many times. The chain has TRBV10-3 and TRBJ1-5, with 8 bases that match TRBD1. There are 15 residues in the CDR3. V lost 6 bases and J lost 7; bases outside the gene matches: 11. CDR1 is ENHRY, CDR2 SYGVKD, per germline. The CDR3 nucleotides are TGTGCCATCAGGGGACAGGAGGGAGAAAAACAGCCCCAGCATTTT. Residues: CAIRGQEGEKQPQHF.

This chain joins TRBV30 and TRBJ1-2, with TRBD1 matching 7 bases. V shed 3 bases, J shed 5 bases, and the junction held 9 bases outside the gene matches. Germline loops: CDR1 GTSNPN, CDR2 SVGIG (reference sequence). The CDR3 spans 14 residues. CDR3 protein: CAWSPYAGGYGYTF. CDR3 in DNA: TGTGCCTGGAGCCCCTACGCAGGGGGATATGGCTACACCTTC.

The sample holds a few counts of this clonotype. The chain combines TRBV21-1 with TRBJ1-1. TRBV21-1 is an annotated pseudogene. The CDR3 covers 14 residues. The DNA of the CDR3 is TGTGCCAGCAGCCACTGGCATGGGGAGACTGAAGCTTTCTTT. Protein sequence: CASSHWHGETEAFF.

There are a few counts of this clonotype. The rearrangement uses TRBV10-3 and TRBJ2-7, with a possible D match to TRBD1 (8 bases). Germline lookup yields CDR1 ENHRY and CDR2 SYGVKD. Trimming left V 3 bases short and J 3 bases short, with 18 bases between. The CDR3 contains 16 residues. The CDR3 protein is CAISETRTGRVYEQYF. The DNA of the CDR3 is TGTGCCATCAGTGAAACTCGGACAGGGAGGGTCTACGAGCAGTACTTC.

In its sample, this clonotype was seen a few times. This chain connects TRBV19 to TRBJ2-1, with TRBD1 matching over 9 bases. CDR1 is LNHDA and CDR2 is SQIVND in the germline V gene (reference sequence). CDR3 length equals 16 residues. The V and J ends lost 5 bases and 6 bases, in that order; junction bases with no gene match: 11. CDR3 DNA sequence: TGTGCCAGTAGTCCCCCGGGGACAGGGAGGCGCAATGAGCAGTTCTTC. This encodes CASSPPGTGRRNEQFF.

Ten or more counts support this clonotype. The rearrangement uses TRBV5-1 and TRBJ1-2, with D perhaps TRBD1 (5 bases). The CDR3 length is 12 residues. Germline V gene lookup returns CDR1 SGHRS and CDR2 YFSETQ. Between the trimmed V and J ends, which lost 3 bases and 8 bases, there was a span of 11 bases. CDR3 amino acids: CASSWGLSGYTF. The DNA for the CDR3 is TGCGCCAGCAGCTGGGGACTGTCCGGCTACACCTTC.

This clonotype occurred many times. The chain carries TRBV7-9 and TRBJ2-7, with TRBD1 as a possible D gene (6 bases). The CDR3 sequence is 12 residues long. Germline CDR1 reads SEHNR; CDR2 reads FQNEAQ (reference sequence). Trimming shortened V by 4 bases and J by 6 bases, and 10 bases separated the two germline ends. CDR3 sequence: CASSSRQAEQYF. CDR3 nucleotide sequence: TGTGCCAGCAGCTCCAGACAGGCCGAGCAGTACTTC.

CDR3 in amino acids: CASSPDSGGVNEQFF. For the CDR3, the DNA is TGTGCCAGCAGCCCCGATAGCGGAGGAGTCAATGAGCAGTTCTTC. The chain has TRBV5-4 and TRBJ2-1; weak D call: TRBD2 (6 bases). There are 15 residues in the CDR3. CDR1 and CDR2 (germline): SGHNT, YYREEE (reference sequence). V shed 4 bases and J shed 6 bases, with 17 bases lying between them.

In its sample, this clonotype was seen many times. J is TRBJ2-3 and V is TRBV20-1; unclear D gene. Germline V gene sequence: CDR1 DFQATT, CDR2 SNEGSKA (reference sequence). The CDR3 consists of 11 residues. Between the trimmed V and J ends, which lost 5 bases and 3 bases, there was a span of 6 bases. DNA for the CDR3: TGCAGTGCTCGACGGACAGATACGCAGTATTTT. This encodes CSARRTDTQYF.

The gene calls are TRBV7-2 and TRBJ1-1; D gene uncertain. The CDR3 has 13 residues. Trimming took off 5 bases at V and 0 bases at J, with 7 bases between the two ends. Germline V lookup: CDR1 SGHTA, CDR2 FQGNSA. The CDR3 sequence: CASSPFMNTEAFF. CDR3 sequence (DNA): TGTGCCAGCAGCCCGTTTATGAACACTGAAGCTTTCTTT.

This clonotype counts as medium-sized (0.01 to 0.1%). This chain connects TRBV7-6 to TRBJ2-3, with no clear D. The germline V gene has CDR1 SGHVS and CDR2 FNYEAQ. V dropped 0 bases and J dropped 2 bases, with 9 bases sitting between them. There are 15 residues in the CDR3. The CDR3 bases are TGTGCCAGCAGCTTAGCAGGATCAGTCACAGATACGCAGTATTTT. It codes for CASSLAGSVTDTQYF.

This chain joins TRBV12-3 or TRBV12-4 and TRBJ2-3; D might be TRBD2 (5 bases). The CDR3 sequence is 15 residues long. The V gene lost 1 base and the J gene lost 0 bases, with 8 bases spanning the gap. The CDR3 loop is CASSLGGPSTDTQYF. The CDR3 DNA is TGTGCCAGCAGTTTAGGCGGGCCTAGCACAGATACGCAGTATTTT.